The 27 T cell receptor beta chains in this list originate from one sample, sequenced in a study of shared clonotypes between healthy human individuals. Clones were read by immunoSEQ multiplex PCR, and TCRdb kept only the in-frame ones, dropping some. The top ten clones hold roughly 36% of a sample with about 690,000 clones, around 91% of them seen once. Material: memory CD8+ T cells from PBMCs. Stated subset: CD45RO+ cells pooled with CCR7-negative TemRA cells. The receptors were sampled from a young man in good health. Some clones in this sample may be carry-over from other donors' samples.

This chain uses TRBV7-8 with TRBJ2-7; D unresolved. V gave up 0 bases and J gave up 7 bases, with 10 bases separating them. This CDR3 comprises 13 residues. The V gene's germline CDR1 is SGHVS and CDR2 FQNEAQ. As DNA, the CDR3 is TGTGCCAGCAGCTTAGCGGTGGGGAATGAGCAGTACTTC. Its protein is CASSLAVGNEQYF.

In regard to this clone: A far larger clone is only one base removed, so a read error is likely. Other DNA sequences from this sample encode an identical CDR3 as well. The chain carries TRBV7-9 and TRBJ1-1; no firm D call. Per the germline V gene, CDR1 is SEHNR and CDR2 is FQNEAQ (reference sequence). This CDR3 spans 12 amino acids. CDR3 bases: TGTGCCAGTAGCTCAGGCCGGGCTGAAGCTTTCTTT. This encodes CASSSGRAEAFF.

This CDR3 is CASSAGTSGIAGELFF. The CDR3 DNA sequence: TGTGCCAGCAGCGCTGGGACTAGCGGGATAGCCGGGGAGCTGTTTTTT. V and J are TRBV9 and TRBJ2-2; 13 nucleotides agree with TRBD2. Germline values: CDR1 SGDLS, CDR2 YYNGEE. The CDR3 runs to 16 residues. V was clipped by 3 bases and J by 6 bases; unmatched bases: 5.

In its sample, this clone was seen once. This rearrangement joins TRBV21-1 to TRBJ2-2; TRBD2 is the table's D call and was not checked against the DNA. TRBV21-1 is termed a pseudogene. The CDR3 covers 18 residues. The CDR3 here is CASSRCVTGGGSTGELFF. DNA for the CDR3: TGTGCCAGCAGCCGGTGTGTTACGGGAGGTGGGAGCACCGGGGAGCTGTTTTTT.

For the CDR3, the DNA is TGTGCCAGCAGCTTATACAGGGCCTCCTACAATGAGCAGTTCTTC. Translation: CASSLYRASYNEQFF. The chain carries TRBV5-4 and TRBJ2-1; perhaps TRBD1 as D (6 bases). The V gene lost 2 bases and the J gene lost 0 bases, with 9 bases spanning the gap. This CDR3 is 15 amino acids long. In germline, CDR1 is SGHNT, CDR2 YYREEE (reference sequence).

The chain carries TRBV7-9 and TRBJ1-2; D remains ambiguous. Trimming cost V 5 bases and J 4 bases, with 23 bases left between them. The CDR3 length is 17 residues. From germline, CDR1 is SEHNR and CDR2 FQNEAQ (reference sequence). CDR3 bases: TGTGCCAGCAGCCCCGGAGTTCCGAAGGGAAAGGGCTATGGCTACACCTTC. Its translation is CASSPGVPKGKGYGYTF.

The genes are TRBV7-7 and TRBJ2-2; D could derive from TRBD1 or TRBD2 (6 bases each). Trimming shortened V by 5 bases and J by 4 bases, and 17 bases separated the two germline ends. In germline, CDR1 is SSHAT, CDR2 FNYEAQ (reference sequence). The CDR3 loop spans 16 amino acids. Here the CDR3 reads CASSLGWGAGTGELFF. The CDR3 DNA reads TGTGCCAGCAGCCTCGGATGGGGGGCGGGCACCGGGGAGCTGTTTTTT.

For this clone: Other nucleotide sequences in the sample specify the same CDR3. The chain couples TRBV5-4 to TRBJ1-2; D perhaps matches TRBD1 (5 bases). The V gene lost 4 bases and the J gene lost 4 bases, with 8 bases spanning the gap. Germline assignment: CDR1 SGHNT and CDR2 YYREEE (reference sequence). The CDR3 extends over 12 amino acids. Here the CDR3 reads CASSLDSYGYTF. CDR3 DNA: TGTGCCAGCAGCCTCGACAGCTATGGCTACACCTTC. The full variable domain, rest sourced from reference TRBV5-4 and TRBJ1-2, is ETGVTQSPTHLIKTRGQQVTLRCSSQSGHNTVSWYQQALGQGPQFIFQYYREEENGRGNFPPRFSGLQFPNYSSELNVNALELDDSALYLCASSLDSYGYTFGSGTRLTVV.

The rearrangement links TRBV7-3 to TRBJ1-1; D is perhaps TRBD1 (5 bases). The CDR3 loop spans 15 amino acids. In germline, CDR1 is SGHTA, CDR2 FQGTGA. Trimming removed 2 bases from V and 1 base from J, with 11 bases in between. This chain's CDR3 is CASSLREGRNTEAFF. The CDR3 DNA follows: TGTGCCAGCAGCTTACGAGAGGGGCGGAACACTGAAGCTTTCTTT. Full variable domain (missing parts from reference TRBV7-3 and TRBJ1-1): GAGVSQTPSNKVTEKGKYVELRCDPISGHTALYWYRQSLGQGPEFLIYFQGTGAADDSGLPNDRFFAVRPEGSVSTLKIQRTERGDSAVYLCASSLREGRNTEAFFGQGTRLTVV.

This clone is a singleton in its sample. V is TRBV5-1 and J is TRBJ2-1, with TRBD2 matching 13 bases. CDR1 and CDR2 from the germline V gene are SGHRS and YFSETQ. This CDR3 comprises 16 residues. The V and J ends lost 1 base and 2 bases, in that order; junction bases with no gene match: 0. CDR3 in amino acids: CASSLTSGRAYNEQFF. The CDR3 DNA reads TGCGCCAGCAGCTTGACTAGCGGGAGGGCCTACAATGAGCAGTTCTTC.

The J gene is TRBJ2-2, the V gene TRBV11-3, with 11 bases that match TRBD1. V trimming: 1 base; J trimming: 3 bases; junction bases outside the gene matches: 7. Germline V gene lookup returns CDR1 SGHNT and CDR2 YENEEA. This CDR3 region has 18 residues. The DNA of the CDR3 is TGTGCCAGCAGCTTAGCGGCGGGACAGGGGGGATACACCGGGGAGCTGTTTTTT. Translated: CASSLAAGQGGYTGELFF.

To note about this clone: The sample has other DNA sequences that encode this CDR3 too. V is TRBV27 and J is TRBJ1-1; D ambiguous. The CDR3 is 13 amino acids. Germline values: CDR1 MNHEY, CDR2 SMNVEV (reference sequence). Between the trimmed V and J ends, which lost 3 bases and 2 bases, there was a span of 7 bases. This chain's CDR3 is CASSLAGNTEAFF. The CDR3 DNA reads TGTGCCAGCAGTTTGGCGGGAAACACTGAAGCTTTCTTT.

V is TRBV2 and J is TRBJ2-7; 8 positions agree with TRBD1. The germline V gene encodes CDR1 SNHLY and CDR2 FYNNEI. The CDR3 is 16 amino acids. Trimming removed 3 bases from V and 0 bases from J; junction bases left unmatched: 7. CDR3 protein: CASSDVRTGSSYEQYF. CDR3 bases: TGTGCCAGCAGTGATGTAAGGACAGGGAGCTCCTACGAGCAGTACTTC.

V and J are TRBV6-5 and TRBJ2-5; weak D call: TRBD2 (6 bases). CDR1 MNHEY and CDR2 SVGAGI come from the germline V gene. Trimming left V 2 bases short and J 4 bases short, with 8 bases between. This CDR3 comprises 13 residues. In DNA, the CDR3 is TGTGCCAGCAGTTACCTGGGGGGAGAGACCCAGTACTTC. The encoded protein is CASSYLGGETQYF.

The chain couples TRBV9 to TRBJ2-3; TRBD2 matches at 7 bases. The trim removed 6 bases at V and 0 bases at J, leaving 4 bases unmatched. This CDR3 contains 14 residues. Per germline, CDR1 SGDLS and CDR2 YYNGEE. DNA for the CDR3: TGTGCCAGCATGAGCGGGAACAGCACAGATACGCAGTATTTT. The encoded protein is CASMSGNSTDTQYF.

The V call is TRBV5-5, the J call TRBJ1-5; possible D gene TRBD1, 6 bases. This CDR3 is 14 amino acids long. Germline V lookup: CDR1 SGHKS, CDR2 YYEKEE (reference sequence). V lost 4 bases, J lost 3 bases, and 11 bases lay in between. CDR3: CASSPQGNNQPQHF. The CDR3 DNA follows: TGTGCCAGCAGCCCTCAGGGGAACAATCAGCCCCAGCATTTT.

As concerns this clone: The sample contains more than one DNA sequence encoding this CDR3. The CDR3 loop reads CASSSRQGSYNEQFF. Written as DNA, the CDR3 is TGTGCCAGCAGTTCCCGACAGGGGTCCTACAATGAGCAGTTCTTC. The chain employs TRBV27 and TRBJ2-1; TRBD1 agrees at 8 bases. V lost 4 bases and J lost 1; bases outside the gene matches: 3. Germline V gives CDR1 MNHEY, CDR2 SMNVEV (reference sequence). The CDR3 spans 15 residues.

The V call is TRBV11-1, the J call TRBJ2-3; 7 nucleotides line up with TRBD2. The CDR3 runs 12 residues. V shed 2 bases and J 9 bases; nucleotides not matched to a gene: 2. Per germline, CDR1 SGHAT and CDR2 FQDESV (reference sequence). Written as DNA, the CDR3 is TGTGCCAGCAGCTTATCTAGCGGCACGCAGTATTTT. It codes for CASSLSSGTQYF.

This sequence joins TRBV15 and TRBJ2-7; 9 bases agree with TRBD2. V lost 3 bases and J lost 0; bases outside the gene matches: 12. The germline V gene encodes CDR1 LNHNV and CDR2 YYDKDF (reference sequence). The CDR3 extends over 18 amino acids. The CDR3 coding sequence is TGTGCCACCAGCAGGGCCTCGGGACTAGCCGGACGCTCCTACGAGCAGTACTTC. This gives the protein CATSRASGLAGRSYEQYF. The full variable domain, completed using reference TRBV15 and TRBJ2-7, is DAMVIQNPRYQVTQFGKPVTLSCSQTLNHNVMYWYQQKSSQAPKLLFHYYDKDFNNEADTPDNFQSRRPNTSFCFLDIRSPGLGDTAMYLCATSRASGLAGRSYEQYFGPGTRLTVT.

V is TRBV27 and J is TRBJ2-7; 9 nucleotides agree with TRBD1. Unmatched junction bases numbered 6, after V lost 4 bases and J lost 5 bases. Germline CDR1 is MNHEY and CDR2 is SMNVEV (reference sequence). The CDR3 has 14 residues. As DNA, the CDR3 is TGTGCCAGCAGTTGGGGCGGGACAGGGAACGAGCAGTACTTC. Its protein product is CASSWGGTGNEQYF.

This clone was detected once. The chain couples TRBV7-9 to TRBJ2-3, with unresolved D. Germline V gene sequence: CDR1 SEHNR, CDR2 FQNEAQ (reference sequence). V shed 8 bases and J shed 4 bases, with 7 bases lying between them. This CDR3 has 11 amino acids. CDR3 protein: CASPVADTQYF. Written as DNA, the CDR3 is TGTGCCAGCCCGGTGGCAGATACGCAGTATTTT.

The chain is built from TRBV7-8 and TRBJ2-7; 7 positions agree with TRBD1. Looked up from germline, CDR1 is SGHVS and CDR2 is FQNEAQ. CDR3 size: 15 residues. Losses at the gene ends were 5 bases for V and 7 bases for J; bases not matched to a gene: 14. The CDR3 DNA sequence: TGTGCCAGCAGCCTCCTGAGACAGGGCGGCGTGGAGCAGTACTTC. Translated, it gives CASSLLRQGGVEQYF.

This rearrangement joins TRBV2 to TRBJ2-5, with 8 bases fitting TRBD1. The length of the CDR3 is 12 residues. V gave up 10 bases and J gave up 1 base; unmatched junction bases: 2. Per germline, CDR1 SNHLY and CDR2 FYNNEI. Here the CDR3 DNA reads TGTGCCATCAGGGGGCCCCAAGAGACCCAGTACTTC. It specifies CAIRGPQETQYF.

The chain joins TRBV5-6 to TRBJ2-3; D is uncertain. The CDR3 sequence is 12 residues long. Trimming took 2 bases from V and 8 from J, leaving 9 bases between them. From germline, CDR1 is SGHDT and CDR2 YYEEEE. This chain's CDR3 is CASSFKDGTQYF. The CDR3, as DNA: TGTGCCAGCAGCTTCAAGGATGGTACGCAGTATTTT.

The chain joins TRBV23-1 to TRBJ2-1; 9 bases map to TRBD2. TRBV23-1 is an ORF for which the function is uncertain. The V segment lost 3 bases and the J segment 5 bases; nucleotides outside the gene matches: 11. The CDR3 consists of 17 residues. The CDR3 sequence is CASSQTTTAGGNNEQFF. The DNA of the CDR3 is TGCGCCAGCAGTCAGACTACTACAGCGGGAGGAAACAATGAGCAGTTCTTC.

The V and J genes are TRBV4-1 and TRBJ1-6; the D is unclear. This CDR3 is 13 amino acids long. V lost 7 bases, J lost 5 bases, and 9 bases lay in between. Germline V lookup: CDR1 MGHRA, CDR2 YSYEKL. CDR3 sequence (DNA): TGCGCCAGCAACGCCCTCAATAATTCACCCCTCCACTTT. Protein product: CASNALNNSPLHF.

The chain joins TRBV7-9 to TRBJ2-7; TRBD2 might be the D (6 bases). The germline gives CDR1 SEHNR, CDR2 FQNEAQ (reference sequence). Trimming cost V 1 base and J 3 bases, with 10 bases left between them. This CDR3 has 14 residues. CDR3 residues: CASSLDGGNYEQYF. The CDR3 DNA sequence: TGTGCCAGCAGCTTAGACGGAGGGAACTACGAGCAGTACTTC.